This T cell receptor beta chain emerged from a study of tissue T cells after allogeneic stem cell transplantation. Study results and caveats: Blood and spleen captured only part of the tissue TCR repertoire. Within patients, tissue anatomy strongly shaped TCR repertoire composition. This small cohort was clinically heterogeneous, and sampling depth was a limitation.

This clone appeared once. Its antigen is not known. The V gene's germline CDR1 is LGHDT and CDR2 YNNKEL (reference sequence). Trimming took off 1 base at V and 10 bases at J, with 14 bases between the two ends. CDR3 length: 15 residues. CDR3 sequences, V/J genes, frequencies and template counts came from survey-depth TCRbeta sequencing. This table comes from immunoSEQ multiplex PCR, and its TCRdb copy is limited to in-frame clones, with some not included. The sample has fewer than 30,000 clones, roughly 80% seen once. The sequence was collected from a female donor of 60 years or more with lung cancer. The chain links TRBV3-1 (or the pseudogene TRBV3-2) to TRBJ1-6; no firm D call. The specimen was tissue from the ileum, collected at autopsy. Here the CDR3 reads CASSQVLWGRSPLHF. The CDR3 DNA sequence: TGTGCCAGCAGCCAAGTTCTCTGGGGTCGCTCACCCCTCCACTTT.